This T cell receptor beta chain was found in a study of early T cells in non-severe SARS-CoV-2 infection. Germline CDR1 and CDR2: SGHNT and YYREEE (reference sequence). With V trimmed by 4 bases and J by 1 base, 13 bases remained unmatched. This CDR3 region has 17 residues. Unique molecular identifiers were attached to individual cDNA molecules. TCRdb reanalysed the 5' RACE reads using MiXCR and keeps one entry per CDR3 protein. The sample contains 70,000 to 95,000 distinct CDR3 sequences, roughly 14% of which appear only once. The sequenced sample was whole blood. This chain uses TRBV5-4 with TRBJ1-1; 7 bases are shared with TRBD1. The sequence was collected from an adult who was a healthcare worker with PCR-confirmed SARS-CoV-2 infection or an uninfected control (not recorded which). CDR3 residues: CASSREGAQIGNTEAFF. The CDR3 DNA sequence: TGTGCCAGCAGCAGAGAGGGGGCGCAAATAGGGAACACTGAAGCTTTCTTT.